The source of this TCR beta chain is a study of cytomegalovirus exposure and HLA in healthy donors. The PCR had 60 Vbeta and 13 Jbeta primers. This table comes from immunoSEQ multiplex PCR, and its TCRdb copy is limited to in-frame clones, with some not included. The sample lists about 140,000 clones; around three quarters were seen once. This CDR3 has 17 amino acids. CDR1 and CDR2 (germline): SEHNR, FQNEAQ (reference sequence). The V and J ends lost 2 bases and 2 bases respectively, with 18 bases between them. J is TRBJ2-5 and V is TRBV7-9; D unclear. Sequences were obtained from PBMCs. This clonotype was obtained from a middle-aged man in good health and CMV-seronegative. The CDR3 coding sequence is TGTGCCAGCAGCTTACGATTCGTCTTCCAGTTACAAGAGACCCAGTACTTC. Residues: CASSLRFVFQLQETQYF.